This T cell receptor beta chain derives from a study of blood T cell repertoires in COVID-19. As for the study in general: Spain, Italy and the United States supplied samples that represented acute and convalescent COVID-19. Sources were T cells, B-cell-depleted T cells, or PBMCs; the material itself was cDNA or gDNA.

Authors' analysis steps: The authors estimated nucleated cell counts from reference gene primer amplification. Profiled with immunoSEQ multiplex PCR; TCRdb holds only in-frame clones, not every one. V and J calls and clone size are copied from that table; D and trimming were computed from the DNA. The sample carries over 200,000 clones, roughly 80% recorded once. Sequenced sample: peripheral blood. The clonotype comes from a human donor in a cohort sampled during active COVID-19.

The CDR3 region has the DNA TGTGCCTGGATCGGGCGGGAGTATTATTCCGGGGAGCTGTTTTTT. This encodes CAWIGREYYSGELFF. The J gene is TRBJ2-2, the V gene TRBV30, with 7 bases lining up with TRBD2. In germline, CDR1 is GTSNPN, CDR2 SVGIG (reference sequence). With 4 bases clipped from V and 6 bases from J, the junction kept 11 bases outside the gene matches. The CDR3 contains 15 residues.